The 28 T cell receptor beta chains in this list originate from one sample, sequenced in a study of T cells after yellow fever vaccination. Via MiXCR, TCRdb re-called the 5' RACE reads, giving one row per CDR3 protein. This sample yields 65,000 to 70,000 distinct CDR3 sequences, of which about 6% are seen a single time; over 2% belongs to the top ten. Sequenced here: CD4+ T cells sorted from PBMCs, sampled roughly 14 days after the first yellow fever vaccination. The receptors originated from a man aged 18 to 30 who received the YFV17D yellow fever vaccine.

The sample holds many counts of this clonotype. The genes are TRBV20-1 and TRBJ2-5; TRBD2 matches 13 bases. The CDR3 has 15 residues. The trim removed 6 bases at V and 5 bases at J, leaving 9 bases unmatched. The germline CDR1 and CDR2 sequences are DFQATT and SNEGSKA (reference sequence). The DNA of the CDR3 is TGCAGTGCCGAGGGGACTAGCGGGGACCGGGAGACCCAGTACTTC. This sequence encodes CSAEGTSGDRETQYF.

This clonotype came up many times. This chain links TRBV28 with TRBJ1-1; D ambiguous. Germline V gives CDR1 MDHEN, CDR2 SYDVKM. V was shortened by 3 bases and J by 6 bases, with 11 bases between the two germline ends. The CDR3 consists of 13 residues. The CDR3 coding sequence is TGTGCCAGCAGTTTCGGTGGAAGGCCTGAAGCTTTCTTT. It is translated as CASSFGGRPEAFF.

The table lists this clonotype with many counts. V is TRBV11-2 and J is TRBJ2-7; TRBD2 matches at 10 bases. In germline, CDR1 is SGHAT, CDR2 FQNNGV. J lost 2 bases, V lost 7 bases, and 17 bases had no gene match. The CDR3 runs 18 residues. CDR3 coding DNA: TGTGCCAGCATCCCTACCCTCCTAGCGGGGGTAAGAGCCTACGAGCAGTACTTC. Translation: CASIPTLLAGVRAYEQYF.

In its sample, this clonotype was seen many times. The chain couples TRBV12-3 or TRBV12-4 to TRBJ1-5; the match to TRBD1 covers 9 bases. This CDR3 has 15 residues. The junction had 13 bases not matched to a gene; V was cut back by 6 bases and J by 10 bases. CDR3 in DNA: TGTGCCAGCAGCCAAACCCGGGACAGGGCTCGACCCCAGCATTTT. As protein: CASSQTRDRARPQHF.

There are many counts of this clonotype. The chain joins TRBV12-3 or TRBV12-4 to TRBJ1-2; D remains ambiguous. CDR3 length equals 11 residues. V was cut by 7 bases and J by 7 bases, with 10 bases left in between. CDR3: CASTTAGGYTF. The CDR3 coding sequence is TGTGCCAGCACCACGGCTGGTGGCTACACCTTC.

This clonotype was counted ten times or more. This chain uses TRBV7-8 with TRBJ2-4; possibly TRBD1 for D (6 bases). The CDR3 consists of 17 residues. Trimming removed 5 bases from V and 1 base from J, with 18 bases in between. From germline, CDR1 is SGHVS and CDR2 FQNEAQ. The CDR3 sequence is CASSARNRVVAKNIQYF. Here the CDR3 DNA reads TGTGCCAGCAGCGCCCGTAACAGGGTGGTTGCCAAAAACATTCAGTACTTC.

This clonotype was detected many times. The V and J genes are TRBV27 and TRBJ2-6; 12 bases fit TRBD1. V lost 1 base and J lost 4; bases outside the gene matches: 5. Germline V CDR1 and CDR2: MNHEY, SMNVEV (reference sequence). The CDR3 extends over 18 amino acids. CDR3 residues: CASSLLGQGAGGANVLTF. The CDR3 DNA reads as TGTGCCAGCAGTTTATTGGGACAGGGGGCAGGAGGGGCCAACGTCCTGACTTTC.

This clonotype showed up many times. The V gene is TRBV20-1, the J gene TRBJ1-4; 11 nucleotides match TRBD1. J gave up 5 bases and V 5 bases, and 4 bases lay outside the gene matches. The CDR3 runs 14 residues. Germline V CDR1 and CDR2: DFQATT, SNEGSKA (reference sequence). The CDR3, as DNA: TGCAGTGCTCGAGGGACAGGGGGAAATGAAAAACTGTTTTTT. It yields the protein CSARGTGGNEKLFF.

This clonotype was counted at least ten times. J is TRBJ1-6 and V is TRBV2; a possible D gene is TRBD1 (6 bases). Germline V CDR1 and CDR2: SNHLY, FYNNEI. Trimming cost V 2 bases and J 7 bases, with 12 bases left between them. CDR3 size: 15 residues. The CDR3 DNA is TGTGCCAGCAGTGAACAGGGGTCGGGAAATTCACCCCTCCACTTT. It specifies CASSEQGSGNSPLHF. Drawing the rest from reference TRBV2 and TRBJ1-6, the complete variable domain is EPEVTQTPSHQVTQMGQEVILRCVPISNHLYFYWYRQILGQKVEFLVSFYNNEISEKSEIFDDQFSVERPDGSNFTLKIRSTKLEDSAMYFCASSEQGSGNSPLHFGNGTRLTVT.

This clonotype has ten or more counts. The J gene is TRBJ2-3, the V gene TRBV12-3 or TRBV12-4; the D is unclear. V gave up 6 bases and J gave up 6 bases, with 10 bases separating them. CDR3 length: 12 amino acids. CDR3 sequence (DNA): TGTGCCAGCAGCATCGACACCGATACGCAGTATTTT. The encoded protein is CASSIDTDTQYF.

As to this clonotype: A read error may explain this, as a much larger clone is one base away. V is TRBV19 and J is TRBJ1-2; no definite D call. The CDR3 spans 13 residues. The germline CDR1 and CDR2 sequences are LNHDA and SQIVND (reference sequence). CDR3 region: CASSPLTAYDYTF. In nucleotides, the CDR3 is TGTGCCAGTAGTCCCCTCACGGCCTATGACTACACCTTC. Full variable domain (rest looked up from reference TRBV19 and TRBJ1-2): DGGITQSPKYLFRKEGQNVTLSCEQNLNHDAMYWYRQDPGQGLRLIYYSQIVNDFQKGDIAEGYSVSREKKESFPLTVTSAQKNPTAFYLCASSPLTAYDYTFGSGTRLTVV.

In this sample, this clonotype turned up many times. The chain has TRBV24-1 and TRBJ2-7; D not resolved. The germline V gene has CDR1 KGHDR and CDR2 SFDVKD. The CDR3 has 9 residues. Between the trimmed V and J ends, which lost 7 bases and 5 bases, there was a span of 2 bases. CDR3 region: CATRDEQYF. In DNA form, the CDR3 reads TGTGCCACCAGAGACGAGCAGTACTTC.

Many counts were recorded for this clonotype. This chain connects TRBV5-6 to TRBJ1-1, with D perhaps TRBD1 (6 bases). The CDR3 is 14 residues long. Between the trimmed V and J ends, which lost 4 bases and 3 bases, there was a span of 13 bases. The germline V gene has CDR1 SGHDT and CDR2 YYEEEE. As DNA, the CDR3 is TGTGCCAGCAGCCGCCGGGGGCCGGACACTGAAGCTTTCTTT. This sequence encodes CASSRRGPDTEAFF.

The table lists this clonotype with many counts. The rearrangement joins TRBV7-9 to TRBJ1-1; 7 nucleotides match TRBD1. With 5 bases clipped from V and 1 base from J, the junction kept 4 bases outside the gene matches. The CDR3 is 14 residues long. Germline V gives CDR1 SEHNR, CDR2 FQNEAQ (reference sequence). The CDR3 bases are TGTGCCAGCAGCCCAGGGGGTTCGAACACTGAAGCTTTCTTT. Its translation: CASSPGGSNTEAFF.

This clonotype was counted at least ten times. CDR3 sequence (DNA): TGTGCCAGCTCACCGTCCGGGTCCCCCAACGGGCAGTACGTC. Translated, it gives CASSPSGSPNGQYV. The chain combines TRBV18 with TRBJ2-7; no firm D call. Germline V gives CDR1 KGHSH, CDR2 LQKENI. This CDR3 region has 14 residues. Trimming took 3 bases from V and 9 from J, leaving 18 bases between them.

In the case of this clonotype: One base away lies a much larger clone, so this may be a sequencing read error. The V gene is TRBV19, the J gene TRBJ2-7; tentative D call: TRBD1 (5 bases). Per the germline V gene, CDR1 is LNHDA and CDR2 is SQIVND (reference sequence). V lost 3 bases, J lost 3 bases, and 15 bases lay in between. CDR3 length equals 15 residues. CDR3 sequence reads: CASSMVQAAYYEQYF. The CDR3 DNA sequence: TGTGCCAGTAGTATGGTACAGGCTGCGTACTACGAGCAGTACTTC.

This clonotype was detected many times. The rearrangement links TRBV6-5 to TRBJ2-1, with 8 bases that match TRBD2. Trimming cost V 4 bases and J 1 base; bases outside gene matches: 6. From germline, CDR1 is MNHEY and CDR2 SVGAGI. The CDR3 sequence is 16 residues long. The CDR3 nucleotides read TGTGCCAGCAGTTTAACCGGGGGGGCGTCCTACAATGAGCAGTTCTTC. It yields the protein CASSLTGGASYNEQFF.

Ten or more counts support this clonotype. The genes are TRBV7-2 and TRBJ2-3, with D possibly matching TRBD2 (5 bases). CDR3 size: 15 residues. Germline CDR1 is SGHTA and CDR2 is FQGNSA. The ends were cut back, 1 base at V and 2 bases at J, with 10 bases in the middle. The CDR3 loop is CASSLVSATTDTQYF. In DNA form, the CDR3 reads TGTGCCAGCAGCTTAGTTAGCGCTACCACAGATACGCAGTATTTT.

In this sample, this clonotype turned up many times. V usage is TRBV12-3 or TRBV12-4 and J usage is TRBJ1-2; D is undetermined. The CDR3 runs 14 residues. V was clipped by 1 base and J by 1 base, with 7 bases between them. The CDR3 spells CASSLGSGNYGYTF. Written as DNA, the CDR3 is TGTGCCAGCAGTTTAGGGTCGGGTAACTATGGCTACACCTTC.

This clonotype has at least ten counts. The chain carries TRBV11-2 and TRBJ1-2, with D maybe TRBD1 (6 bases). Looked up from germline, CDR1 is SGHAT and CDR2 is FQNNGV. Trimming took off 1 base at V and 4 bases at J, with 16 bases between the two ends. This CDR3 has 16 residues. The DNA of the CDR3 is TGTGCCAGCAGCTTAGGTCCTTACGACAGGTCCTATGGCTACACCTTC. Translating it yields CASSLGPYDRSYGYTF.

This clonotype was recorded at least ten times. The chain couples TRBV7-2 to TRBJ1-2; D ambiguous. The CDR3 has 15 residues. With 5 bases removed from V and 8 bases from J, the gap between germline ends came to 21 bases. Germline lookup yields CDR1 SGHTA and CDR2 FQGNSA. The CDR3 region has the DNA TGTGCCAGCAGCAGCAGTATAGGTTACGGGAGAGGCTACACCTTC. This sequence encodes CASSSSIGYGRGYTF. Filled out from reference TRBV7-2 and TRBJ1-2, the complete variable domain reads GAGVSQSPSNKVTEKGKDVELRCDPISGHTALYWYRQSLGQGLEFLIYFQGNSAPDKSGLPSDRFSAERTGGSVSTLTIQRTQQEDSAVYLCASSSSIGYGRGYTFGSGTRLTVV.

This clonotype was counted ten times or more. This chain links TRBV5-1 with TRBJ2-5, with unresolved D. The CDR3 consists of 13 residues. Germline loops: CDR1 SGHRS, CDR2 YFSETQ. V lost 5 bases and J 2 bases, leaving 10 bases between the germline ends. CDR3 bases: TGCGCCAGCAGAGGAACAGAACAAGAGACCCAGTACTTC. This translates into CASRGTEQETQYF.

This clonotype showed up many times. V is TRBV4-2 and J is TRBJ1-6; D not certain. V lost 2 bases, J lost 1 base, and 9 bases lay in between. The germline CDR1 and CDR2 sequences are LGHNA and YNFKEQ. The CDR3 spans 16 residues. In DNA form, the CDR3 reads TGTGCCAGCAGCCAACGAGGGTTTTCCTATAATTCACCCCTCCACTTT. Protein product: CASSQRGFSYNSPLHF.

The table lists this clonotype with a few counts. The chain combines TRBV4-2 with TRBJ1-1; no reliable D call. Trimming cost V 0 bases and J 1 base, with 9 bases left between them. CDR1 LGHNA and CDR2 YNFKEQ come from the germline V gene. The CDR3 extends over 15 amino acids. The CDR3 loop reads CASSQERHKNTEAFF. The CDR3 DNA reads TGTGCCAGCAGCCAAGAGCGTCACAAGAACACTGAAGCTTTCTTT.

This clonotype was detected ten times or more. The rearrangement joins TRBV24-1 to TRBJ2-3; D is unresolved. Germline values: CDR1 KGHDR, CDR2 SFDVKD. Trimming took off 4 bases at V and 6 bases at J, with 10 bases between the two ends. The length of the CDR3 is 13 residues. The CDR3 spells CATSDQRWDTQYF. DNA of the CDR3: TGTGCCACCAGTGACCAACGGTGGGATACGCAGTATTTT.

This clonotype came up many times. The chain has TRBV5-1 and TRBJ2-7; 9 bases align to TRBD2. This CDR3 is 15 amino acids long. V shed 4 bases and J 0 bases; nucleotides not matched to a gene: 5. The germline V gene encodes CDR1 SGHRS and CDR2 YFSETQ. The CDR3 DNA sequence: TGCGCCAGCAGCACTAGCGGGTCTAGCTCCTACGAGCAGTACTTC. It yields the protein CASSTSGSSSYEQYF.

This clonotype was recorded many times. The chain uses TRBV20-1 and TRBJ2-3; D may be TRBD2 (7 bases). Germline CDR1 reads DFQATT; CDR2 reads SNEGSKA (reference sequence). The CDR3 consists of 13 residues. V lost 6 bases, J lost 9 bases, and 19 bases lay in between. DNA of the CDR3: TGCAGTGCCGGGGTTAGGGGGGGACGAACGCAGTATTTT. It translates to CSAGVRGGRTQYF.

This clonotype was found a few times. V is TRBV11-2 and J is TRBJ2-2; 9 bases align to TRBD2. V shed 4 bases and J 0 bases; nucleotides not matched to a gene: 12. Germline V gene data show CDR1 as SGHAT and CDR2 as FQNNGV. The CDR3 runs to 19 residues. CDR3 sequence (DNA): TGTGCCAGCAGCTCAGAGGGCAGCGGGGGGTTCGCGAACACCGGGGAGCTGTTTTTT. It encodes CASSSEGSGGFANTGELFF. Based on the CDR3 plus reference TRBV11-2 and TRBJ2-2, the full variable domain is EAGVAQSPRYKIIEKRQSVAFWCNPISGHATLYWYQQILGQGPKLLIQFQNNGVVDDSQLPKDRFSAERLKGVDSTLKIQPAKLEDSAVYLCASSSEGSGGFANTGELFFGEGSRLTVL.